This T cell receptor (beta chain) was obtained from a study of blood T cell repertoires in COVID-19. Methods used by the authors: Quantification of nucleated cells was approximated via reference gene primer amplification. Some clones are missing from TCRdb's copy, which holds only in-frame ones; the method was immunoSEQ multiplex PCR. That table is the source of V, J and clone size, and D and trimming were worked out from the DNA. Among roughly 100,000 clones, 85% were seen once, and the ten largest hold around 4.1%. With 5 bases removed from V and 1 base from J, the gap between germline ends came to 9 bases. From germline, CDR1 is SGHDN and CDR2 FVKESK. The CDR3 spans 14 residues.

Sequenced material: peripheral blood. The receptor's source is a man in his forties or fifties with acute or convalescent COVID-19. This sequence joins TRBV14 and TRBJ1-3; a possible D gene is TRBD1 (6 bases). In DNA, the CDR3 is TGTGCCAGCAGCTGGGACACTTCTGGAAACACCATATATTTT. This translates into CASSWDTSGNTIYF.